This record covers a single T cell receptor beta chain. This entry belongs to a study of blood T cell repertoires in COVID-19. Study in general: From the United States, Italy and Spain came samples of acute and convalescent COVID-19.

The CDR3 length is 13 residues. Trimming took off 4 bases at V and 8 bases at J, with 9 bases between the two ends. The germline V gene encodes CDR1 SGHTA and CDR2 FQGTGA. Produced via immunoSEQ multiplex PCR; TCRdb's table is partial and in-frame only. The data contain 300,000 to 400,000 clones, more than 70% of them singletons. The sequenced material came from peripheral blood. The J gene is TRBJ1-6, the V gene TRBV7-3; D is possibly TRBD1 (5 bases). The source of this sequence is a man between 25 and 39 years old with active or convalescent COVID-19. The CDR3 bases are TGTGCCAGCAGCTGGGGGAGGGATTCACCCCTCCACTTT. It is translated as CASSWGRDSPLHF.